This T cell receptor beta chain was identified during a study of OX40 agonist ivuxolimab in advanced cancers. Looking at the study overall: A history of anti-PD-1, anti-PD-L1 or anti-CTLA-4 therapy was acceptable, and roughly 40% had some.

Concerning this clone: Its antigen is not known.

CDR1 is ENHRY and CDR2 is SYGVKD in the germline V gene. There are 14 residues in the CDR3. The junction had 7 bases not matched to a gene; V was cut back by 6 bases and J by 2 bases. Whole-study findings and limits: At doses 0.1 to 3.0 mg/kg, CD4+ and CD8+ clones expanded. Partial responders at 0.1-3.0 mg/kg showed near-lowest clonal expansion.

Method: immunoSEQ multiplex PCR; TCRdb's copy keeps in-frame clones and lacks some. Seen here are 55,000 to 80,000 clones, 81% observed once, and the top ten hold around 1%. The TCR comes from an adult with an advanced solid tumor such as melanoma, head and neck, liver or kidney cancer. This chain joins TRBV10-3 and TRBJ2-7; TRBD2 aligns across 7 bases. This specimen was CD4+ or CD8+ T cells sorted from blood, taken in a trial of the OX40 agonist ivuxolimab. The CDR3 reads CAISHGGSAYEQYF. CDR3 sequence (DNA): TGTGCCATCAGCCACGGGGGGTCTGCCTACGAGCAGTACTTC.